Shown below are 6 T cell receptor beta chains from a single sample sequenced in a study of blood T cells in healthy people across ages. A sample-barcoded 5' primer and a J-beta primer mix were used in a second PCR of roughly 6 to 11 cycles. A single record per CDR3 protein comes from TCRdb applying MiXCR to the 5' RACE reads. The sample consists of 1.5 million to 2 million distinct CDR3 sequences, about 31% of them appearing once. Sequencing was done on a sample of blood. The receptors were gathered from a woman aged 25 to 39 in good health.

This clonotype appeared a few times. J is TRBJ2-7 and V is TRBV27; D is tentatively TRBD1 or TRBD2 (5 bases each). Looked up from germline, CDR1 is MNHEY and CDR2 is SMNVEV (reference sequence). Trimming removed 2 bases from V and 7 bases from J, with 15 bases in between. The CDR3 spans 14 residues. This chain's CDR3 is CASSLVGPLWEQYF. CDR3 nucleotides: TGTGCCAGCAGTTTAGTGGGACCACTGTGGGAGCAGTACTTC.

In its sample, this clonotype was seen a few times. The chain combines TRBV7-9 with TRBJ1-4; no firm D call. The CDR3 loop spans 15 amino acids. The V and J ends lost 1 base and 6 bases respectively, with 12 bases between them. In germline, CDR1 is SEHNR, CDR2 FQNEAQ (reference sequence). CDR3 sequence reads: CASSLGAPGHEKLFF. The DNA of the CDR3 is TGTGCCAGCAGCTTAGGGGCCCCCGGACATGAAAAACTGTTTTTT. The whole variable domain, filled in from reference TRBV7-9 and TRBJ1-4, reads DTGVSQNPRHKITKRGQNVTFRCDPISEHNRLYWYRQTLGQGPEFLTYFQNEAQLEKSRLLSDRFSAERPKGSFSTLEIQRTEQGDSAMYLCASSLGAPGHEKLFFGSGTQLSVL.

This clonotype was detected many times. The rearrangement joins TRBV7-9 to TRBJ1-2, with D possibly matching TRBD1 (5 bases). The CDR3 totals 16 residues. Trimming shortened V by 4 bases and J by 4 bases, and 19 bases separated the two germline ends. Germline V gene sequence: CDR1 SEHNR, CDR2 FQNEAQ (reference sequence). CDR3 sequence reads: CASSSVHSGKSYGYTF. The CDR3 nucleotides are TGTGCCAGCAGCTCTGTACACTCAGGGAAATCCTATGGCTACACCTTC.

At least ten counts were recorded for this clonotype. This CDR3 is CSVTVGGSTEAFF. Here the CDR3 DNA reads TGCAGCGTCACGGTCGGGGGATCCACTGAAGCTTTCTTT. This chain uses TRBV29-1 with TRBJ1-1, with a possible D match to TRBD1 (5 bases). This CDR3 has 13 amino acids. Per germline, CDR1 SQVTM and CDR2 ANQGSEA. V lost 6 bases to trimming and J lost 4 bases, with 15 bases between them.

This chain joins TRBV7-8 and TRBJ1-4, with D tentatively TRBD1 (5 bases). V was pared by 5 bases and J by 4 bases, with 23 bases between. This CDR3 contains 18 residues. Germline CDR1 SGHVS, CDR2 FQNEAQ. CDR3 DNA: TGTGCCAGCAGCCAGGGTCCGGGGCCCTCACTTAATAATGAAAAACTGTTTTTT. Translation: CASSQGPGPSLNNEKLFF.

The table lists this clonotype with a few counts. The V call is TRBV3-1, the J call TRBJ2-5; 9 nucleotides line up with TRBD2. The tail of the sequence fits TRBJ2-7 better, so the J call may be wrong. The length of the CDR3 is 15 residues. Germline values: CDR1 LGHDT, CDR2 YNNKEL (reference sequence). The chain's CDR3 is CASSQGVLAGVEQYF. In nucleotides, the CDR3 is TGTGCCAGCAGCCAAGGTGTTTTAGCGGGAGTCGAGCAGTACTTC.